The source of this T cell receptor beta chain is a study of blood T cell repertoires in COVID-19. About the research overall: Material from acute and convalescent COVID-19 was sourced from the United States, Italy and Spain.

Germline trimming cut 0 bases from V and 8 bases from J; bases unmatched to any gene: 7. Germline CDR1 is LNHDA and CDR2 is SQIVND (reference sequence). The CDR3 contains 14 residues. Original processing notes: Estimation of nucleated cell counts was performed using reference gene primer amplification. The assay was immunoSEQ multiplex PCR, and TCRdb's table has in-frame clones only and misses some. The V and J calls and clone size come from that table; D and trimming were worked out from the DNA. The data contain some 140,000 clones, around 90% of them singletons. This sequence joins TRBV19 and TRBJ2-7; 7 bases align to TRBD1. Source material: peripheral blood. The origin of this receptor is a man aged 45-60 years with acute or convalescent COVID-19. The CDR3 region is CASSIDTDRDQQYF. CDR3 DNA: TGTGCCAGTAGTATAGACACAGACAGGGACCAGCAGTACTTC.